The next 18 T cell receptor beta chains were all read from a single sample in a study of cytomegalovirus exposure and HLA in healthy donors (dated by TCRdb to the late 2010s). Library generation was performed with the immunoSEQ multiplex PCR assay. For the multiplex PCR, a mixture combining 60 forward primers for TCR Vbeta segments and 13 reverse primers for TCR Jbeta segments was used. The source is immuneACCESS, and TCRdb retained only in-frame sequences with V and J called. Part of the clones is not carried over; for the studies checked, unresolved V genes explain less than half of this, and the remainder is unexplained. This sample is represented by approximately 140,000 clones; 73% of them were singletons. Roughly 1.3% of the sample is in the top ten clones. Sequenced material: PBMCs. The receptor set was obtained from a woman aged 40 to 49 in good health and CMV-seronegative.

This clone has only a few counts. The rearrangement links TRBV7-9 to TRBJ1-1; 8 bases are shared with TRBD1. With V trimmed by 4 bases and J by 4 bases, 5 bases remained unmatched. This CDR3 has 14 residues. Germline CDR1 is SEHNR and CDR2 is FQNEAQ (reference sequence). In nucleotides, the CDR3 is TGTGCCAGCAGCTCCCCGGACAGGGTCACTGAAGCTTTCTTT. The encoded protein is CASSSPDRVTEAFF.

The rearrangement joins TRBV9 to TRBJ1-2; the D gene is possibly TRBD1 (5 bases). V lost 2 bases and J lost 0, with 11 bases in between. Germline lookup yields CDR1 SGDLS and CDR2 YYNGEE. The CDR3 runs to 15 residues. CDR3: CASSVARTTNYGYTF. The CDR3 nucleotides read TGTGCCAGCAGCGTGGCGAGGACAACTAACTATGGCTACACCTTC.

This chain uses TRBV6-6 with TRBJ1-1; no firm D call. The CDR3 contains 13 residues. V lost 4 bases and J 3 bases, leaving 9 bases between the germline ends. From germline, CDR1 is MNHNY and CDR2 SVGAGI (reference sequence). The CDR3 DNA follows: TGTGCCAGCAGTTTCCTGGACTACACTGAAGCTTTCTTT. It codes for CASSFLDYTEAFF.

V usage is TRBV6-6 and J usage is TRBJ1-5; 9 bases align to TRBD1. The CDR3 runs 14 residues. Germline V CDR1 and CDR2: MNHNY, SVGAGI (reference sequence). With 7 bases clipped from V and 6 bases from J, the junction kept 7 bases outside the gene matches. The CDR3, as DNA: TGTGCCAGCACCAAGACAGGGGGAGGTCAGCCCCAGCATTTT. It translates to CASTKTGGGQPQHF.

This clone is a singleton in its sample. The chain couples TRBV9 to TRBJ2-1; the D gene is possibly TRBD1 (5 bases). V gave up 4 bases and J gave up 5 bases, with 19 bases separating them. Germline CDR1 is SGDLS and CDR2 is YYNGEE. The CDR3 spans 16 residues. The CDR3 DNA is TGTGCCAGCAGCCCCGCGGAAAGGGGTGGCGACAATGAGCAGTTCTTC. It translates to CASSPAERGGDNEQFF.

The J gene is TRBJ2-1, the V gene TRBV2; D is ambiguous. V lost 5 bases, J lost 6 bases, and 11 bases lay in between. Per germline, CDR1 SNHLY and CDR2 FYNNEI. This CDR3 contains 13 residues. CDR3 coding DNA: TGTGCCAGCAGTACCCGTACTCTCAATGAGCAGTTCTTC. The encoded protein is CASSTRTLNEQFF.

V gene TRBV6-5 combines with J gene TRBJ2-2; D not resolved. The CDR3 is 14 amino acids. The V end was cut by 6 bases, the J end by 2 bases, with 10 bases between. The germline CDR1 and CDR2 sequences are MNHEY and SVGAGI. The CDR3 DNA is TGTGCCAGCAGACTTGACTTCAACACCGGGGAGCTGTTTTTT. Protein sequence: CASRLDFNTGELFF.

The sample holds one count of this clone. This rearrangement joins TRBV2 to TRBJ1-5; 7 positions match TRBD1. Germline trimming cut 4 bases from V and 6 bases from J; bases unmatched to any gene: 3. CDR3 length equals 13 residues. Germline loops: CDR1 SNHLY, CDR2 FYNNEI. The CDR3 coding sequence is TGTGCCAGCAGTGGGTCAGGGGGTCAGCCCCAGCATTTT. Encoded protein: CASSGSGGQPQHF.

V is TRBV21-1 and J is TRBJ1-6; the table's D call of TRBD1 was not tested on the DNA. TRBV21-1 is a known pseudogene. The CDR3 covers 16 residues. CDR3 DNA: TGTGCCAGCAGCAAAGTCACACCGGGACAATTTTGTGTCCTCCACTTT. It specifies CASSKVTPGQFCVLHF.

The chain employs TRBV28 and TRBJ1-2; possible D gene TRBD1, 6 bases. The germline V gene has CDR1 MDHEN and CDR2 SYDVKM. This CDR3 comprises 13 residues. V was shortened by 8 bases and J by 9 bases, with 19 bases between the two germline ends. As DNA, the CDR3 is TGTGCCAGCGGTCCGGTACAGGGTCGTCGCTACACCTTC. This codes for CASGPVQGRRYTF.

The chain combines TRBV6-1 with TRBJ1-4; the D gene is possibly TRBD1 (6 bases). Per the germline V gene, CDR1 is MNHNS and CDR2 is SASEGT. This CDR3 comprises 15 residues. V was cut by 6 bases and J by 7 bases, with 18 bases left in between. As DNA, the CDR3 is TGTGCCAGCAGCGAATACACAGGGAGAAGTGAAAAACTGTTTTTT. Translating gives CASSEYTGRSEKLFF.

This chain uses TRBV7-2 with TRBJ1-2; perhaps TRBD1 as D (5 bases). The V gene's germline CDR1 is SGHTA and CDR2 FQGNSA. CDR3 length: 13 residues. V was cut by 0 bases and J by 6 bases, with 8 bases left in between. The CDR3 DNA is TGTGCCAGCAGCTTAGCCCAGGGCGATGGCTACACCTTC. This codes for CASSLAQGDGYTF.

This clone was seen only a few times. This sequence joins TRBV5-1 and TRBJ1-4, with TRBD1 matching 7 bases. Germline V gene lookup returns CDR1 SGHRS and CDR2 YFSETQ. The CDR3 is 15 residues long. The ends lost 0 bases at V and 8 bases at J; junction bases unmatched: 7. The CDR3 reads CASSLEPGQAEKLFF. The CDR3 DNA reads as TGCGCCAGCAGCTTGGAGCCCGGACAGGCCGAAAAACTGTTTTTT.

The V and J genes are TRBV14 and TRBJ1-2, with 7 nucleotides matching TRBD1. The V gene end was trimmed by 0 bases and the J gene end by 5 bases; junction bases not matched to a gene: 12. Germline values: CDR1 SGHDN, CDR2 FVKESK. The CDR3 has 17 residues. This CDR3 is CASSQDSGDRVWYGYTF. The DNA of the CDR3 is TGTGCCAGCAGCCAAGATTCCGGAGACAGGGTATGGTATGGCTACACCTTC.

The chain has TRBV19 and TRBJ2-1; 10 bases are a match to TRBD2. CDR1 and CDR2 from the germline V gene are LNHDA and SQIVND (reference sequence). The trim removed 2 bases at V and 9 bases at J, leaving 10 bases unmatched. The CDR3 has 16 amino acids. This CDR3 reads CASSILGTSEYGEQFF. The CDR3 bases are TGTGCCAGTAGTATACTAGGGACTAGCGAATATGGTGAGCAGTTCTTC.

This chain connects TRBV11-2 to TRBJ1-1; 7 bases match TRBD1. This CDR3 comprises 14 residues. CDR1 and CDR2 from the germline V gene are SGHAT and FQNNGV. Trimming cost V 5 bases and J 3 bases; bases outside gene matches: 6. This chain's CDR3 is CASSPQGGYTEAFF. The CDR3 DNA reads TGTGCCAGCAGCCCGCAGGGGGGCTACACTGAAGCTTTCTTT.

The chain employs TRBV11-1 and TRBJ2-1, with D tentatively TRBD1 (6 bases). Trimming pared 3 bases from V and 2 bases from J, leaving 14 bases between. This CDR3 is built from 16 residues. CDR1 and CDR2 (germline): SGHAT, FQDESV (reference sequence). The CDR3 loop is CASSFVNRAPYNEQFF. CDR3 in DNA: TGTGCCAGCAGCTTTGTAAACAGGGCCCCCTACAATGAGCAGTTCTTC. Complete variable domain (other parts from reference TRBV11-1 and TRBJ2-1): EAEVAQSPRYKITEKSQAVAFWCDPISGHATLYWYRQILGQGPELLVQFQDESVVDDSQLPKDRFSAERLKGVDSTLKIQPAELGDSAMYLCASSFVNRAPYNEQFFGPGTRLTVL.

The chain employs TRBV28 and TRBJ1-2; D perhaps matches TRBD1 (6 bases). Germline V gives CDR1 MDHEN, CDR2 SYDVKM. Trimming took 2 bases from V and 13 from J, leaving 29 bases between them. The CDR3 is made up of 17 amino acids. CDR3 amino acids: CASSLRFGGQHLRAPTF. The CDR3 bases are TGTGCCAGCAGTTTAAGATTTGGGGGACAACATTTAAGAGCTCCCACCTTC.